Listed here are 5 T cell receptor beta chains from one sample, sequenced in a study of cytomegalovirus exposure and HLA in healthy donors. Both 60 Vbeta primers and 13 Jbeta primers went into the PCR. Repertoires were generated with immunoSEQ multiplex PCR, while TCRdb's copy carries only in-frame clones and drops some. Of under 150,000 clones listed, approximately 80% were seen once; the top ten hold about 0.94%. Sequenced input: PBMCs. These receptor sequences come from a human donor in good health.

V and J are TRBV6-5 and TRBJ1-6; 8 bases map to TRBD1. J lost 7 bases, V lost 2 bases, and 1 base had no gene match. CDR3 length: 14 residues. CDR1 is MNHEY, CDR2 SVGAGI, per germline. The CDR3 coding sequence is TGTGCCAGCAGTTACAGACAGGGGAATTCACCCCTCCACTTT. It codes for CASSYRQGNSPLHF.

The genes are TRBV7-9 and TRBJ2-7; D might be TRBD2 (6 bases). There are 14 residues in the CDR3. The germline V and J ends were trimmed by 5 bases and 0 bases, with 11 bases remaining between them. Germline values: CDR1 SEHNR, CDR2 FQNEAQ (reference sequence). Here the CDR3 reads CASSAGRLSYEQYF. CDR3 bases: TGTGCCAGCAGCGCGGGACGGCTCTCCTACGAGCAGTACTTC.

This clone was observed a single time. The chain employs TRBV7-8 and TRBJ1-6; perhaps TRBD1 as D (6 bases). Trimming shortened V by 5 bases and J by 8 bases, and 28 bases separated the two germline ends. The germline V gene has CDR1 SGHVS and CDR2 FQNEAQ. The CDR3 consists of 19 residues. The CDR3 bases are TGTGCCAGCAGCCTTAGACAGGCGCAAAATACTTACTGGTATTCACCCCTCCACTTT. It yields the protein CASSLRQAQNTYWYSPLHF.

Concerning this clone: Germline and junction disagree at one end, which may indicate a read error. The CDR3: CASSPPTELGAFF. CDR3 coding DNA: TGTGCCAGCTCCCCACCGACAGAATTGGGAGCTTTCTTT. V is TRBV18 and J is TRBJ1-1, with D maybe TRBD1 (5 bases). The CDR3 loop spans 13 amino acids. In germline, CDR1 is KGHSH, CDR2 LQKENI. The variable domain in full, with the rest retrieved from reference TRBV18 and TRBJ1-1, is NAGVMQNPRHLVRRRGQEARLRCSPMKGHSHVYWYRQLPEEGLKFMVYLQKENIIDESGMPKERFSAEFPKEGPSILRIQQVVRGDSAAYFCASSPPTELGAFFGQGTRLTVV.

The rearrangement links TRBV4-1 to TRBJ1-2, with unresolved D. The CDR3 runs 15 residues. Trimming removed 0 bases from V and 4 bases from J, with 12 bases in between. Per germline, CDR1 MGHRA and CDR2 YSYEKL. CDR3 in DNA: TGCGCCAGCAGCCAAGAAAACAGTGGCAGCTATGGCTACACCTTC. It encodes CASSQENSGSYGYTF.